This T cell receptor (beta chain) appears in the sequencing data of a study of control samples from healthy donors and cancer patients (dated by TCRdb to 2018 to 2021). To note about this clone: Its antigen is unknown. The sample holds no much larger clone one base away, and base qualities are not on file.

Libraries were made using the immunoSEQ multiplex PCR assay. TCRdb mirrors the immuneACCESS table, restricted to in-frame sequences. Some clones are absent from its copies; in checked studies, under half trace to an unresolved V gene, and the reason for the others is unknown. This sample gives 100,000 to 150,000 clones in total; approximately 92% of them show up just once. Of the sample, approximately 2% is held by the ten largest clones. Compared with germline, V lacks 2 bases and J lacks 0 bases; bases without a gene match: 19. The CDR3 numbers 22 residues from cysteine through phenylalanine. Here the CDR3 DNA is all that survives: 66 bases in frame from base 1. CDR1 is given as SGHVS and CDR2 as FQNEAQ, both from the germline V gene.

The clonotype originates from a woman in her forties or fifties in good health. Sequenced material: blood. Here the chain combines TRBV7-8 and TRBJ2-3, and TRBD2 matches 11 of the central bases. The DNA sequence is given as TGTGCCAGCAGCTTACCAATCGCCGGGACTAGCGGCAAACTCACTAGCACAGATACGCAGTATTTT. Its coded protein is CASSLPIAGTSGKLTSTDTQYF.